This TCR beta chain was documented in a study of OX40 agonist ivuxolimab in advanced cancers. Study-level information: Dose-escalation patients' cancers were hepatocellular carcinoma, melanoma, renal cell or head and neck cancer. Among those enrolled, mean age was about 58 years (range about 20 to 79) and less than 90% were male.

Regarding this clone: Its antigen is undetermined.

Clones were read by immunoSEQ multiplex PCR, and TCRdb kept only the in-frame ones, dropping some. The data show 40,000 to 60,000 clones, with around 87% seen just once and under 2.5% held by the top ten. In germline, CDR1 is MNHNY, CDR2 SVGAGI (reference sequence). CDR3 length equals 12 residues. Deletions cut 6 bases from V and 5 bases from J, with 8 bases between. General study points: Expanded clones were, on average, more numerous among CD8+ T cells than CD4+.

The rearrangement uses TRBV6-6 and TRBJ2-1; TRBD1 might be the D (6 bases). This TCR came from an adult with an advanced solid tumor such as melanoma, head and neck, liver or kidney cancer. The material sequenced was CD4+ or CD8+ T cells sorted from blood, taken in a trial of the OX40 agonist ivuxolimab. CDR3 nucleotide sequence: TGTGCCAGCAGCCCAGGGGACAATGAGCAGTTCTTC. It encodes CASSPGDNEQFF.